The clone carrying this T cell receptor (beta chain) was found a few times. The antigen remains unidentified. TCRdb reanalysed the reads using MiXCR and keeps one entry per CDR3 protein. The sample shows some 480,000 distinct CDR3 sequences, roughly a third of them seen only once. This entry is derived from a study of T cell repertoires in cytomegalovirus infection. As for the study in general: Recently described HLA-C-restricted plus well-studied HLA-B-restricted CMV epitopes were used.

V was clipped by 5 bases and J by 2 bases; unmatched bases: 8. The CDR3 length is 17 residues. Germline CDR1 is MDHEN and CDR2 is SYDVKM. Points from the study as a whole: HLA-C-restricted CMV-specific TCR beta clonotypes prevailed in the ex vivo response.

This material consisted of cultured PBMCs, taken from culture after CMV antigen stimulation. The V call is TRBV28, the J call TRBJ2-7, with 14 bases matching TRBD2. The source of this sequence is a human donor in good health (CMV status not recorded). Some clones in this sample may be carry-over from other donors' samples. CDR3 amino acids: CASSRTSGRPRTYEQYF. The DNA of the CDR3 is TGTGCCAGCAGTAGGACTAGCGGGAGGCCAAGAACCTACGAGCAGTACTTC.